The 4 T cell receptor beta chains reported below all come from one sample, sequenced in a study of memory CD8 T cells in hepatitis C reinfection. Some clones are missing from TCRdb's copy, which holds only in-frame ones; the method was immunoSEQ multiplex PCR. The sample yields approximately 46,000 clones, approximately 89% seen once. The time point was: late/post reinfection, 12 to 24 weeks after detection. The sorted cells went straight to TCR sequencing with no prior in vitro expansion. Sequenced material: naive CD8+ T cells sorted from blood. These receptors originate from a man aged 18 to 35 with hepatitis C virus infection.

The chain employs TRBV21-1 and TRBJ2-7; the tabulated D call, TRBD1, remains unverified against the DNA. TRBV21-1 is classified as a pseudogene. CDR3 length: 13 residues. Written as DNA, the CDR3 is TGTGCCAGCAGTCCAAAGGCCAGGTACGAGCAGTACGTC. Its protein is CASSPKARYEQYV.

The chain recombines TRBV4-2 with TRBJ1-5; D not resolved. The germline V gene has CDR1 LGHNA and CDR2 YNFKEQ. The germline V and J ends were trimmed by 0 bases and 0 bases, with 6 bases remaining between them. This CDR3 is built from 15 residues. The DNA of the CDR3 is TGTGCCAGCAGCCAAGATCGGTTTAGCAATCAGCCCCAGCATTTT. As protein: CASSQDRFSNQPQHF.

This clone has a handful of counts. This chain joins TRBV6-5 and TRBJ1-1; maybe TRBD1 (6 bases). Germline CDR1 and CDR2: MNHEY and SVGAGI. CDR3 length: 13 residues. The V end was cut by 6 bases, the J end by 1 base, with 9 bases between. CDR3: CASRPQGNTEAFF. The CDR3 coding sequence is TGTGCCAGCAGACCACAGGGGAACACTGAAGCTTTCTTT.

This clone was recorded a few times. This chain links TRBV6-1 with TRBJ2-7, with 8 bases fitting TRBD2. This CDR3 contains 16 residues. Germline V lookup: CDR1 MNHNS, CDR2 SASEGT. V lost 4 bases to trimming and J lost 2 bases; unmatched junction nucleotides: 10. Here the CDR3 reads CASSALAGGPAYEQYV. The CDR3 DNA is TGTGCCAGCAGTGCCCTGGCGGGGGGCCCTGCCTACGAGCAGTACGTC.